Listed below are T cell receptor beta chains from one sample, sequenced in a study of response to subunit inactivated influenza vaccine. TCRdb redid the calling of the RT-PCR reads with MiXCR, one entry per CDR3 protein. The sample holds hundreds of thousands of distinct CDR3 sequences, about 14% seen once. The specimen was PBMCs from blood, collected approximately 15 days before vaccination. These receptors were collected from a man aged 50-59 years who received an inactivated influenza vaccine. CDR3s include the opening cysteine and the closing phenylalanine or tryptophan. D genes are given only for firm matches. Some rows mark clone size as missing; the rest say once, few, many or name a class of expanded clone.

j_gene: TRBJ2-7; d_gene: -; v_gene: TRBV15; abundance: -; CDR3nt: TGTGCCACCAGCGCTCGGACAGTCTCCTACGAGCAGTACTTC; CDR3aa: CATSARTVSYEQYF
j_gene: TRBJ1-2; d_gene: -; v_gene: TRBV2; abundance: -; CDR3nt: TGTGCCAGCAGTGAATATAAGGGGCCCATCCGCGGCTACACCTTC; CDR3aa: CASSEYKGPIRGYTF
j_gene: TRBJ2-7; d_gene: -; v_gene: TRBV5-1; abundance: few; CDR3nt: TGCGCCAGCAGCTTGTTAGGGACAACGAACTACGAGCAGTACTTC; CDR3aa: CASSLLGTTNYEQYF
j_gene: TRBJ2-3; d_gene: TRBD2; v_gene: TRBV29-1; abundance: few; CDR3nt: TGCAGCGTCCATCGGACTAGTGCAATCATAGATACGCAGTATTTT; CDR3aa: CSVHRTSAIIDTQYF
j_gene: TRBJ2-5; d_gene: -; v_gene: TRBV4-3; abundance: -; CDR3nt: TGCGCCAGCAGCCAACAGGATGGTGACCAAGAGACCCAGTACTTC; CDR3aa: CASSQQDGDQETQYF
j_gene: TRBJ2-2; d_gene: TRBD1; v_gene: TRBV5-1; abundance: -; CDR3nt: TGCGCCAGCAGCTCGGGACAGGGACCTAACACCGGGGAGCTGTTTTTT; CDR3aa: CASSSGQGPNTGELFF
j_gene: TRBJ2-3; d_gene: -; v_gene: TRBV5-1; abundance: few; CDR3nt: TGCGCCAGCAGCTTGGGACAGCTTACTAGCACAGATACGCAGTATTTT; CDR3aa: CASSLGQLTSTDTQYF
j_gene: TRBJ1-4; d_gene: -; v_gene: TRBV12-3/TRBV12-4; abundance: many; CDR3nt: TGTGCCAGCAGCTCCGGATTAAATGAAAAACTGTTTTTT; CDR3aa: CASSSGLNEKLFF
j_gene: TRBJ2-1; d_gene: TRBD2; v_gene: TRBV4-2; abundance: many; CDR3nt: TGTGCCAGCAGCATAGCGGGAGAGGAGGCCTACAATGAGCAGTTCTTC; CDR3aa: CASSIAGEEAYNEQFF
j_gene: TRBJ2-7; d_gene: -; v_gene: TRBV29-1; abundance: -; CDR3nt: TGCAGCGCCCACGACAGCTCCTACGAGCAGTACTTC; CDR3aa: CSAHDSSYEQYF